In this sample, the clone carrying this T cell receptor (beta chain) turned up many times. Its target is unknown. The record originates from a study of T cells in Graves' hyperthyroidism and ophthalmopathy. Study-wide results and limits: From stable hyperthyroidism, ophthalmopathy was set apart by a 13 V-J model.

This CDR3 region has 16 residues. CDR1 and CDR2 (germline): SGDLS, YYNGEE. V dropped 0 bases and J dropped 2; count of bases not matched to a gene: 4. TCR beta CDR3 regions were amplified from RNA transcripts. The TCR CDR3 was amplified in a first-round RT-PCR using the HTBI primer set. Each CDR3 protein is one row after TCRdb ran MiXCR on the multiplex PCR reads. The data contain approximately 320,000 distinct CDR3 sequences, 16% of them singletons. The chain links TRBV9 to TRBJ2-3, with 9 bases that match TRBD1. This clonotype was obtained from a man aged 25-45 years with Graves' hyperthyroidism. Source material: blood. CDR3 DNA: TGTGCCAGCAGCGTAGGGACAGGGGTTTCCACAGATACGCAGTATTTT. It specifies CASSVGTGVSTDTQYF.